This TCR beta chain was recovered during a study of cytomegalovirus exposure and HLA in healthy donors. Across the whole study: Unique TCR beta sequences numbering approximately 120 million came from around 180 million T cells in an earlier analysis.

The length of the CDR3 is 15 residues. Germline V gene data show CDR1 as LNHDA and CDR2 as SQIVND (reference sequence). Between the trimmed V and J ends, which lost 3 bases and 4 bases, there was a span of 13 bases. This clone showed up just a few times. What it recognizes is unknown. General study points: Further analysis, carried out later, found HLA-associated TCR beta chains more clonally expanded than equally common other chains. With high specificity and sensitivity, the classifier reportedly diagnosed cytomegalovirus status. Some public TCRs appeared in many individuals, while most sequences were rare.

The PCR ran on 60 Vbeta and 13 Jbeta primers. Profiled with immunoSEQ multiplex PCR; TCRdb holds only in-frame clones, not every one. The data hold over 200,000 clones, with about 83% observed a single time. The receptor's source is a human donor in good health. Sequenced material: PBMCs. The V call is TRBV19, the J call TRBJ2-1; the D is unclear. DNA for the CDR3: TGTGCCAGTAGTATTGCCGAGGAGAAGTACAATGAGCAGTTCTTC. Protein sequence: CASSIAEEKYNEQFF. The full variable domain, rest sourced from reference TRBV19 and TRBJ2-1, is DGGITQSPKYLFRKEGQNVTLSCEQNLNHDAMYWYRQDPGQGLRLIYYSQIVNDFQKGDIAEGYSVSREKKESFPLTVTSAQKNPTAFYLCASSIAEEKYNEQFFGPGTRLTVL.